A selection of T cell receptor beta chains follows, all from one sample in a study of identical twins' blood T cells. TCRdb recomputed calls from the 5' RACE reads with MiXCR, one row per CDR3 protein. The sample holds roughly 340,000 distinct CDR3 sequences, about 28% seen once. Specimen: PBMCs. The receptors derive from a woman aged 18-55 years in good health. Both conserved end residues are part of each CDR3. Each record gives: V gene, D gene, J gene, clone size, CDR3 protein, CDR3 DNA. The D gene is left open where the match is weak. Clone size is shown for a subset of rows, as once, few, many or a class of expanded clone.

v_call: TRBV7-2
d_call: -
j_call: TRBJ2-1
clone_size: few
cdr3_aa: CASSLVATTYNEQFF
cdr3_nt: TGTGCCAGCAGCTTAGTCGCGACTACCTACAATGAGCAGTTCTTC

v_call: TRBV11-2
d_call: -
j_call: TRBJ1-5
clone_size: -
cdr3_aa: CASSFRQDNQPQHF
cdr3_nt: TGTGCCAGCAGCTTTCGGCAGGACAATCAGCCCCAGCATTTT

v_call: TRBV7-2
d_call: -
j_call: TRBJ1-1
clone_size: -
cdr3_aa: CASSLVPRGNTEAFF
cdr3_nt: TGTGCCAGCAGCTTAGTTCCCCGAGGGAACACTGAAGCTTTCTTT

v_call: TRBV9
d_call: TRBD1
j_call: TRBJ2-5
clone_size: once
cdr3_aa: CASSVSTGGFETQYF
cdr3_nt: TGTGCCAGCAGCGTATCCACAGGGGGCTTCGAGACCCAGTACTTC

v_call: TRBV19
d_call: -
j_call: TRBJ2-1
clone_size: few
cdr3_aa: CASSMYLNEQFF
cdr3_nt: TGTGCCAGTAGTATGTACCTGAATGAGCAGTTCTTC

v_call: TRBV20-1
d_call: -
j_call: TRBJ2-3
clone_size: -
cdr3_aa: CSARDYRFTDTQYF
cdr3_nt: TGCAGTGCTAGAGATTACAGATTCACAGATACGCAGTATTTT

v_call: TRBV5-1
d_call: -
j_call: TRBJ2-7
clone_size: many
cdr3_aa: CASSLLGGSYEQYF
cdr3_nt: TGCGCCAGCAGCTTGCTTGGTGGGAGCTACGAGCAGTACTTC

v_call: TRBV3-1
d_call: -
j_call: TRBJ2-2
clone_size: -
cdr3_aa: CASSQWTDTGELFF
cdr3_nt: TGTGCCAGCAGCCAGTGGACCGACACCGGGGAGCTGTTTTTT

v_call: TRBV20-1
d_call: -
j_call: TRBJ2-5
clone_size: -
cdr3_aa: CSAPKLETQYF
cdr3_nt: TGCAGTGCCCCCAAATTAGAGACCCAGTACTTC

v_call: TRBV28
d_call: -
j_call: TRBJ1-1
clone_size: few
cdr3_aa: CASWTVNTEAFF
cdr3_nt: TGTGCCAGCTGGACGGTGAACACTGAAGCTTTCTTT

v_call: TRBV5-6
d_call: -
j_call: TRBJ1-1
clone_size: -
cdr3_aa: CASRTLGSMNTEAFF
cdr3_nt: TGTGCCAGCAGAACTTTGGGGAGTATGAACACTGAAGCTTTCTTT

v_call: TRBV7-9
d_call: TRBD1
j_call: TRBJ1-6
clone_size: few
cdr3_aa: CASSPGTVYNSPLHF
cdr3_nt: TGTGCCAGCAGCCCCGGGACAGTCTATAATTCACCCCTCCACTTT